The clone carrying this T cell receptor (beta chain) was recorded once. This entry comes from a study of blood T cell repertoires in COVID-19. Study overall: Sources were T cells, B-cell-depleted T cells, or PBMCs; the material itself was cDNA or gDNA.

Original methodology: Estimation of nucleated cell counts relied on the amplification of reference gene primers. Assay: immunoSEQ multiplex PCR; the TCRdb copy retains only in-frame clones and omits some. Clonal size and the V and J genes are those of that table, whereas D and trimming came from the DNA. This table has fewer than 200,000 clones, 81% appearing once. The Seattle site enrolled patients during active infection and followed them longitudinally. The source of this sequence is a woman older than 75 with COVID-19, enrolled during active disease. Sequencing input: peripheral blood.

The CDR3 sequence is CASSSPAGGNTGELFF. In DNA, the CDR3 is TGTGCCAGCAGCTCCCCTGCGGGGGGAAACACCGGGGAGCTGTTTTTT. The J gene is TRBJ2-2, the V gene TRBV11-2; the match to TRBD2 covers 8 bases. Germline CDR1 is SGHAT and CDR2 is FQNNGV. Germline trimming cut 4 bases from V and 2 bases from J; bases unmatched to any gene: 6. The CDR3 totals 16 residues.